This TCR beta chain originates from a study of blood T cell repertoires in COVID-19. Study summary: PBMCs, B-cell-depleted T cells, or T cells provided the cDNA or gDNA that made up the material.

Sequencing used immunoSEQ multiplex PCR; TCRdb keeps in-frame clones, though not all of them. This table holds 95,000 to 110,000 clones, approximately 81% found once. This clone showed up just once. The CDR3 has 15 residues. The ends were cut back, 3 bases at V and 0 bases at J, with 12 bases in the middle. The germline CDR1 and CDR2 sequences are SGHKS and YYEKEE (reference sequence). This clonotype was obtained from a human donor in a cohort sampled during active COVID-19. V and J are TRBV5-5 and TRBJ1-2; D not resolved. The material sequenced was peripheral blood. This CDR3 is CASSSNPGSNYGYTF. For the CDR3, the DNA is TGTGCCAGCAGCTCAAATCCGGGATCTAACTATGGCTACACCTTC.